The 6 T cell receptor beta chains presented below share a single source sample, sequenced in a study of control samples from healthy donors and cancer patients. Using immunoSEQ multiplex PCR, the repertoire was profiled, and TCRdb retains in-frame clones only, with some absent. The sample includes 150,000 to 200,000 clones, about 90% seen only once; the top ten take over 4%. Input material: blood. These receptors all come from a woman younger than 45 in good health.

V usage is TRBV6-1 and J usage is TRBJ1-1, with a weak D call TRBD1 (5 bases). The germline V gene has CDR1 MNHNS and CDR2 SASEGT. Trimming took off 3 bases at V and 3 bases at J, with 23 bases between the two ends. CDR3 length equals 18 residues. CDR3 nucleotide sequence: TGTGCCAGCAGTGATGTGGGGGTCGGGGGAGGGTGGGACACTGAAGCTTTCTTT. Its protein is CASSDVGVGGGWDTEAFF.

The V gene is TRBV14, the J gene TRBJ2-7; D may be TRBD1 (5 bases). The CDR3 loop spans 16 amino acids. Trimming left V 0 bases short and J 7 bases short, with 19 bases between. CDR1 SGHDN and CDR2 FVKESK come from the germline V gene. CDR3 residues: CASSQDGRACHKEQYV. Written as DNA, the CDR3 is TGTGCCAGCAGCCAAGATGGCAGGGCCTGTCATAAAGAGCAGTACGTC.

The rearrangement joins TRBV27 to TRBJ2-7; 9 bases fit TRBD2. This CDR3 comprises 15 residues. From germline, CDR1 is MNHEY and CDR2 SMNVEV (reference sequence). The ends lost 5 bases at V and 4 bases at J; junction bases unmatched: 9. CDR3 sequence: CASSPQGLATYEQYF. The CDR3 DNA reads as TGTGCCAGCAGTCCCCAGGGACTAGCAACTTACGAGCAGTACTTC.

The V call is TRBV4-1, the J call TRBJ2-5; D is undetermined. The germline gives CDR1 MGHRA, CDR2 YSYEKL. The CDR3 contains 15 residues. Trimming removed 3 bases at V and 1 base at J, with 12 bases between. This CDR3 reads CASSHGQSTQETQYF. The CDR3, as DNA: TGCGCCAGCAGCCACGGGCAAAGTACCCAAGAGACCCAGTACTTC.

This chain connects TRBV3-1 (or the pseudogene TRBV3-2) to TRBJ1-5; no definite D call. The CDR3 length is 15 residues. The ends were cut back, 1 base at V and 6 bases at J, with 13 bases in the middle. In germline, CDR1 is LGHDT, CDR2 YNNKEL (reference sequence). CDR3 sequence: CASSQGRLEGQPQHF. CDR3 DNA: TGTGCCAGCAGCCAAGGACGGCTAGAGGGTCAGCCCCAGCATTTT.

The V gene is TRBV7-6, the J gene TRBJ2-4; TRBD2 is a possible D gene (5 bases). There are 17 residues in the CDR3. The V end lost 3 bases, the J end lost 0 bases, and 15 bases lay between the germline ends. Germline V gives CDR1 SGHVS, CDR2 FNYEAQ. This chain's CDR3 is CASSFDVYGVAKNIQYF. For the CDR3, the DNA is TGTGCCAGCAGCTTTGACGTCTACGGGGTAGCCAAAAACATTCAGTACTTC.